This T cell receptor (beta chain) was identified during a study of T cells in pancreatic ductal adenocarcinoma. Study results and limitations: Results skew toward the minority of patients with early-stage disease. Tumor and blood clonality did not differ significantly, about 0.1 versus 0.071. Unique clonotypes were around 8-fold more numerous in blood than in tumor. Tumor-versus-blood clonality comparisons may be biased toward lower tumor diversity.

About this clone: Its antigen is unidentified.

Sequenced by immunoSEQ multiplex PCR; TCRdb stores in-frame clones only, minus some. The top ten clones hold less than 4% of a sample with some 10,000 clones, roughly 89% of them seen once. CDR3 length equals 11 residues. V was clipped by 4 bases and J by 4 bases, with 7 bases between them. The germline V gene encodes CDR1 GTSNPN and CDR2 SVGIG (reference sequence). The selected patients with pancreatic ductal adenocarcinoma had surgery but no neoadjuvant therapy. Sequencing was performed on PBMCs. The sequence derives from a human donor with pancreatic ductal adenocarcinoma. This chain connects TRBV30 to TRBJ1-2, with D unresolved. The CDR3 region has the DNA TGTGCCTGGACCGGTGCCTATGGCTACACCTTC. Translation gives CAWTGAYGYTF. Together with reference TRBV30 and TRBJ1-2, the CDR3 gives the full variable domain: SQTIHQWPATLVQPVGSPLSLECTVEGTSNPNLYWYRQAAGRGLQLLFYSVGIGQISSEVPQNLSASRPQDRQFILSSKKLLLSDSGFYLCAWTGAYGYTFGSGTRLTVV.